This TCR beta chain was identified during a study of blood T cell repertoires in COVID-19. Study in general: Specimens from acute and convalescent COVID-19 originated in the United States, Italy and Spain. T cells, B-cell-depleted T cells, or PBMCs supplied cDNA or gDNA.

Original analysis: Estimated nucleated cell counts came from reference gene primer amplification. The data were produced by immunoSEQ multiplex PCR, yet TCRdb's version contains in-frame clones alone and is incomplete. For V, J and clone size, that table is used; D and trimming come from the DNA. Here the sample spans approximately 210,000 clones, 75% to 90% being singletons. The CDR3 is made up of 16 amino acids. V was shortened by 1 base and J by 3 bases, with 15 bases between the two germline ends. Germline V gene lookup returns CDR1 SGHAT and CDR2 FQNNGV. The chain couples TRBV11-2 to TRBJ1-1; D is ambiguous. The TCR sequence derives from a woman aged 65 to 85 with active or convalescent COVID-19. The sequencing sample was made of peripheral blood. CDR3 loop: CASSLGNLRRDTEAFF. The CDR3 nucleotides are TGTGCCAGCAGCTTAGGGAACCTCAGGAGGGACACTGAAGCTTTCTTT.